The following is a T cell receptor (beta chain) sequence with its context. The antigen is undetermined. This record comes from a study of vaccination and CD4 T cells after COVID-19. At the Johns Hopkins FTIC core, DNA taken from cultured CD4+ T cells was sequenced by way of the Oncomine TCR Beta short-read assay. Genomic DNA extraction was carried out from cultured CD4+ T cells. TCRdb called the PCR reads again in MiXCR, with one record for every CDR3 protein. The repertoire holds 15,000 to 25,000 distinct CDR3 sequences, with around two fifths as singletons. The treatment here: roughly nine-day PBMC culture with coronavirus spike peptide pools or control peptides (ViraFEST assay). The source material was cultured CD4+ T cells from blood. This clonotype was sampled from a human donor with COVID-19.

The CDR3 nucleotides are TGTGCCAGCAGTGAAGCCCGGGGGACTGAAGCTTTCTTT. As protein: CASSEARGTEAFF. The chain uses TRBV6-1 and TRBJ1-1; a possible D gene is TRBD1 (5 bases). Trimming pared 0 bases from V and 5 bases from J, leaving 7 bases between. The CDR3 spans 13 residues. Germline-derived CDR1 and CDR2 are MNHNS and SASEGT.